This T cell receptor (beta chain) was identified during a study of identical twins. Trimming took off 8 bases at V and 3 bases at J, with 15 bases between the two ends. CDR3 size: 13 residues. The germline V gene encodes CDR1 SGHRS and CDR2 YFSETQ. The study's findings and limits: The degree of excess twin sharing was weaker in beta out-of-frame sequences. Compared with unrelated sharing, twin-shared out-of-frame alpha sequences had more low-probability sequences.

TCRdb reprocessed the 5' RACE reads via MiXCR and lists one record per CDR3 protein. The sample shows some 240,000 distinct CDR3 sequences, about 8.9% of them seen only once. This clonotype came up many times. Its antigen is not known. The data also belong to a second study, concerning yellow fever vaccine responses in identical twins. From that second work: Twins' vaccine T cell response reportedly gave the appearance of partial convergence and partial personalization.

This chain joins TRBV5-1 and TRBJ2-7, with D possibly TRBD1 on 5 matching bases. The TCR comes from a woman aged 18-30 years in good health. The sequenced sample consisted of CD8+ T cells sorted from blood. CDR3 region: CASDSSFDYEQYF. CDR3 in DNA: TGCGCCAGTGACAGCTCCTTCGACTACGAGCAGTACTTC.